This T cell receptor beta chain appears in the sequencing data of a study of post-analysis software for immune sequencing data (dated by TCRdb to about 2015). With respect to the entire study: Disease courses on record covered relapsing-remitting, secondary progressive and progressive-relapsing multiple sclerosis, though some patients had no subtype annotation. The patient repertoires were compared against approximately ten previously published healthy control repertoires obtained from donors aged roughly 6 to 28 years. A subset of samples was prepared in parallel using single-end sample barcoding, then pooled and co-amplified after Illumina adapter ligation.

To demonstrate the VDJtools post-analysis software, the study profiled TCR beta repertoires from the peripheral blood of about 13 young patients with multiple sclerosis. The patients with multiple sclerosis were children and adolescents between about 6 and 15 years of age. This clonotype has at least ten counts. Its antigen is unknown. Base-call qualities are not available, and no considerably larger clone is one nucleotide away. The protocol used for the library was PCR. TCRdb shows the sequencer as Illumina HiSeq 2500. To reduce PCR and sequencing biases, unique molecular identifiers were incorporated into the TCR beta cDNA libraries. Per 1 to 10 million input T cells, approximately 500,000 cDNA molecules were obtained, such that each molecule approximated one T cell. The patient libraries were prepared and sequenced using the same protocol as the earlier healthy control dataset. Within a given batch, samples were prepared together, multiplexed and sequenced on the same HiSeq lane. The source study handled its data this way. Raw barcoded reads were processed with MIGEC, discarding single-read molecular identifier groups before consensus assembly and CDR3 extraction. Clonotype tables were post-analysed with VDJtools, normalizing diversity by down-sampling all datasets to the smallest sample size. In repertoire overlap clustering, CDR3 amino acid sequences, but not nucleotide sequences, were matched to correct batch-related cross-sample contamination. TCRdb cleaned the public reads at Q25 with fastp, built clones with MiXCR and kept in-frame beta chains. Each CDR3 protein gets just one entry, which takes the most common genes and DNA from the rows behind it. The V and J calls shown here were made by TCRdb, not taken from the authors' results. The sample data list about 180,000 distinct CDR3 sequences, and approximately 30% of these were observed just once. About 1.4% of the sample is in the top ten clones.

The paper as a whole reports these results and caveats: Strong co-clustering of samples prepared in the same batch was shown by direct clustering with F measure, prompting a batch-effect correction. The control group was slightly older than the multiple sclerosis patient group. Compared with controls, multiple sclerosis patients had significantly lower normalized Chao1 diversity, a finding suggesting substantial peripheral T-cell clonal expansion. Four to six TRBV segments, including TRBV5-6, TRBV5-1 and TRBV20-1, were significantly more frequent in patients than controls.

Unmatched junction bases come to 8, with V trimmed by 6 bases and J by 4 bases. CDR1 SQVTM and CDR2 ANQGSEA are derived from the germline V gene. Counted from cysteine to phenylalanine, this CDR3 has 13 amino acids. Only CDR3 DNA remains: 39 bases, in frame from the first base. The sequenced sample consisted of blood. This sequence originates from a girl aged 10 to 17 with multiple sclerosis. The sequence is built from TRBV29-1 and TRBJ1-1; a stretch of 7 junction bases matches TRBD1. DNA sequence: TGCAGCGTCCATACAGGGGAGCCCACTGAAGCTTTCTTT. Its protein product is CSVHTGEPTEAFF.